This TCR beta chain is from a study of T cells in localized non-small cell lung cancer. Study-wide findings and caveats: Among blood samples, higher T cell density accompanied longer overall survival. Uninvolved nearby lung showed the greatest T cell clonality, exceeding that found in tumor.

As to this clone: Antigen unknown.

Clones were sequenced by immunoSEQ multiplex PCR, and TCRdb holds only the in-frame ones, with some missing. Of about 52,000 clones in the sample, around 90% were seen once. The ends lost 5 bases at V and 5 bases at J; junction bases unmatched: 9. This CDR3 region has 15 residues. Germline V gene sequence: CDR1 LNHDA, CDR2 SQIVND (reference sequence). The source material was PBMCs, sampled before any cancer treatment. The J gene is TRBJ1-2, the V gene TRBV19; 9 positions agree with TRBD1. The receptor's source is a female donor with stage II lung adenocarcinoma. CDR3 protein: CASSPQTGQGYGYTF. As DNA, the CDR3 is TGTGCCAGTAGTCCTCAAACCGGACAGGGGTATGGCTACACCTTC.